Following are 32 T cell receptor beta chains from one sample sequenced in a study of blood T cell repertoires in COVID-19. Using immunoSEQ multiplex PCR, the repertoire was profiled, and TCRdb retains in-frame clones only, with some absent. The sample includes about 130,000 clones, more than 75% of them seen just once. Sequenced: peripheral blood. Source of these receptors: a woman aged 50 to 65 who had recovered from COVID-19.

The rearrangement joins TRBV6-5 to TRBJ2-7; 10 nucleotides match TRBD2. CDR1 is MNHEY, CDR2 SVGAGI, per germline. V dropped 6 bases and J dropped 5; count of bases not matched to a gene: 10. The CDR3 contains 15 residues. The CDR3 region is CASSRVTSGRDEQYF. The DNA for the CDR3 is TGTGCCAGCAGCCGGGTGACTAGCGGGCGTGACGAGCAGTACTTC.

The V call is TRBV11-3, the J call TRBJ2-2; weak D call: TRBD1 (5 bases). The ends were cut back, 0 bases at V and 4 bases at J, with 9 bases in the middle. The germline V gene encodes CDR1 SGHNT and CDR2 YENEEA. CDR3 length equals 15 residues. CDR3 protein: CASSLEGHLTGELFF. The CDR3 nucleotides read TGTGCCAGCAGCTTAGAAGGACACCTCACCGGGGAGCTGTTTTTT.

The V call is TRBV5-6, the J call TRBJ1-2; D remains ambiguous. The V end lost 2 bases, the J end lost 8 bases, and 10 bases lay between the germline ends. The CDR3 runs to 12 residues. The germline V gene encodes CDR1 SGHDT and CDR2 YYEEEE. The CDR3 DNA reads TGTGCCAGCAGCTTAGAGGGCAACGGCTACACCTTC. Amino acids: CASSLEGNGYTF.

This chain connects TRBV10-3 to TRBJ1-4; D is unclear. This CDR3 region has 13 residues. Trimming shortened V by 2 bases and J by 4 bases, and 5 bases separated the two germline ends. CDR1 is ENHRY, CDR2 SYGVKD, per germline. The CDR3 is CAISEGSNEKLFF. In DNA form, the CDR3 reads TGTGCCATCAGTGAGGGGAGTAATGAAAAACTGTTTTTT.

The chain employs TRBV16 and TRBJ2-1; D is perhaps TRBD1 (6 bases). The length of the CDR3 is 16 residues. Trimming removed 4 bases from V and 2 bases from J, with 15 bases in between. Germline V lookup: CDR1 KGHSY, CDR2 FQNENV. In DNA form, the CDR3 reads TGTGCCAGCAGCCCCACGGTTAACAGGGCCTACAATGAGCAGTTCTTC. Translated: CASSPTVNRAYNEQFF.

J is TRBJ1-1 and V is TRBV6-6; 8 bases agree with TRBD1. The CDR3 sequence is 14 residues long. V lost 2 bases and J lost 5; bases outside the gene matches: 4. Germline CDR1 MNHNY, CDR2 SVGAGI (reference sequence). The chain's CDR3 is CASSYGQGGTEAFF. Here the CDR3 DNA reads TGTGCCAGCAGTTACGGACAGGGTGGGACTGAAGCTTTCTTT.

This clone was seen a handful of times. The CDR3 DNA sequence: TGTGCCAGCTCACCAGAGAATTCACCCCTCCACTTT. Its translation is CASSPENSPLHF. The chain uses TRBV18 and TRBJ1-6; D gene uncertain. Trimming cost V 2 bases and J 7 bases, with 3 bases left between them. Germline V gene sequence: CDR1 KGHSH, CDR2 LQKENI. The CDR3 is 12 amino acids.

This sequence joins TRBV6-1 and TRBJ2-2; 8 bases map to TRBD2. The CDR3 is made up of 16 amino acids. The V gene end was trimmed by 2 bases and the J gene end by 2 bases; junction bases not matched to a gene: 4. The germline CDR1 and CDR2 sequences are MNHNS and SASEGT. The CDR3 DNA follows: TGTGCCAGCAGTGAATTGCGGGGGGTTAACACCGGGGAGCTGTTTTTT. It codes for CASSELRGVNTGELFF.

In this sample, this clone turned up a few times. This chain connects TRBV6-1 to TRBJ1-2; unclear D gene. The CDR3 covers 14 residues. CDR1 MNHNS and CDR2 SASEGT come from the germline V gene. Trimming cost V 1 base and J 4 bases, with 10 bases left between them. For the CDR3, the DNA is TGTGCCAGCAGTGAAGACACCCCTCCCTATGGCTACACCTTC. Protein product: CASSEDTPPYGYTF.

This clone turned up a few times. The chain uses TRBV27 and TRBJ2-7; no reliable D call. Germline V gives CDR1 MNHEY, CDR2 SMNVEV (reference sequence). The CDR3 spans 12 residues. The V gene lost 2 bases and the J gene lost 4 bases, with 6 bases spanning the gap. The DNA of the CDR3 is TGTGCCAGCAGTTTAATTCGTTACGAGCAGTACTTC. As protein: CASSLIRYEQYF.

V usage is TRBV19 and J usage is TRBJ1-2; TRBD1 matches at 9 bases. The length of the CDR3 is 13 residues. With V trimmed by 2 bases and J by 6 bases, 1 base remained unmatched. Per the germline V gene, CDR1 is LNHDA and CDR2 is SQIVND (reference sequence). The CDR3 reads CASSIRTGDGYTF. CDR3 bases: TGTGCCAGTAGTATACGGACAGGGGATGGCTACACCTTC.

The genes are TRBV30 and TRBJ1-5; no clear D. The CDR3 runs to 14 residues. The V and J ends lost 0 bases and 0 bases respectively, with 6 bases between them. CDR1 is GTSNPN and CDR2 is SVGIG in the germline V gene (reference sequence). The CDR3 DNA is TGTGCCTGGAGTGTACTGTATAGCAATCAGCCCCAGCATTTT. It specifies CAWSVLYSNQPQHF. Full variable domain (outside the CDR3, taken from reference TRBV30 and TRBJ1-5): SQTIHQWPATLVQPVGSPLSLECTVEGTSNPNLYWYRQAAGRGLQLLFYSVGIGQISSEVPQNLSASRPQDRQFILSSKKLLLSDSGFYLCAWSVLYSNQPQHFGDGTRLSIL.

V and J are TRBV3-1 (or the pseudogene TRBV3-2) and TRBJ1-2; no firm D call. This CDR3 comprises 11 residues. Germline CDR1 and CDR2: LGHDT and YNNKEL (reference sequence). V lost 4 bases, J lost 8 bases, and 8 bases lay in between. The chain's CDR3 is CASSLLGGYTF. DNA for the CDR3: TGTGCCAGCAGCCTTCTTGGCGGCTACACCTTC.

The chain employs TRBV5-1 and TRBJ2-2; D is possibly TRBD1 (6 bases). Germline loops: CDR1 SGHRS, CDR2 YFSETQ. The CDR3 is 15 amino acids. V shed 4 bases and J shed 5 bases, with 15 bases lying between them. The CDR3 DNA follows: TGCGCCAGCAGCAACAGGGCCGAACGGACCGGGGAGCTGTTTTTT. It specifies CASSNRAERTGELFF.

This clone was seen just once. The CDR3 here is CASSIEGRQNQPQHF. The CDR3 bases are TGTGCCAGTAGTATAGAAGGCAGGCAGAATCAGCCCCAGCATTTT. The chain is built from TRBV19 and TRBJ1-5; D uncertain. The germline gives CDR1 LNHDA, CDR2 SQIVND (reference sequence). Trimming removed 0 bases from V and 4 bases from J, with 10 bases in between. The CDR3 sequence is 15 residues long.

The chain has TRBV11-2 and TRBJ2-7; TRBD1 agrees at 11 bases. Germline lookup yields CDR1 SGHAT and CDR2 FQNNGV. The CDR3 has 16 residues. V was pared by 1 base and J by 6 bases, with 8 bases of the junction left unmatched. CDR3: CASSLGSGTGGTEQYF. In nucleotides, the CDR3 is TGTGCCAGCAGCTTAGGTTCCGGGACAGGGGGTACCGAGCAGTACTTC.

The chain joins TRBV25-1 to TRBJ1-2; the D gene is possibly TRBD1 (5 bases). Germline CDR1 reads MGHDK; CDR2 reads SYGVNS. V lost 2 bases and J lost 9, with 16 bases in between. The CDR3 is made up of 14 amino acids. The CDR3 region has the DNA TGTGCCAGCAGTGAAGCGGAGACAGTAGGTCGCTACACCTTC. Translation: CASSEAETVGRYTF.

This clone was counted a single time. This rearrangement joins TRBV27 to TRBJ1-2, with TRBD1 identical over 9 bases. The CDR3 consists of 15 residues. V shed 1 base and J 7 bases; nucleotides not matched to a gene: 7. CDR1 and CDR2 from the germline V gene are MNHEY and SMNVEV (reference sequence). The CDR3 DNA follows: TGTGCCAGCAGTTTATTGCCGGGACAGGGCGGTGGCTACACCTTC. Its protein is CASSLLPGQGGGYTF.

The CDR3 region is CASGPDSSGANVLTF. CDR3 in DNA: TGTGCTAGTGGTCCGGACTCCTCTGGGGCCAACGTCCTGACTTTC. The rearrangement links TRBV12-5 to TRBJ2-6, with D tentatively TRBD2 (5 bases). The CDR3 loop spans 15 amino acids. CDR1 and CDR2 (germline): LGHNT, FRNRAP. V lost 5 bases and J 0 bases, leaving 8 bases between the germline ends.

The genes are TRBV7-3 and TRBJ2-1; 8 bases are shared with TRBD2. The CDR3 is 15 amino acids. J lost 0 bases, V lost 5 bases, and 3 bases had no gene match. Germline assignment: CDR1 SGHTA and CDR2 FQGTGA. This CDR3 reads CASSPGLASYNEQFF. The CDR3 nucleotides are TGTGCCAGCAGCCCTGGACTAGCCTCCTACAATGAGCAGTTCTTC.

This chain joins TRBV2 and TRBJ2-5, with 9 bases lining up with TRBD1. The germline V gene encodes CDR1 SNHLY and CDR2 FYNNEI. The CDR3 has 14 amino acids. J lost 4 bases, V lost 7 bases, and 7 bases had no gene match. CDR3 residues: CASTGTGRGETQYF. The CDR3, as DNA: TGTGCCAGCACCGGGACAGGGAGGGGAGAGACCCAGTACTTC. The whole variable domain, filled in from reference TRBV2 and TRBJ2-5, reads EPEVTQTPSHQVTQMGQEVILRCVPISNHLYFYWYRQILGQKVEFLVSFYNNEISEKSEIFDDQFSVERPDGSNFTLKIRSTKLEDSAMYFCASTGTGRGETQYFGPGTRLLVL.

CDR3 in amino acids: CASSYEGATNVLTF. The CDR3 DNA sequence: TGTGCCAGCAGTTATGAGGGGGCTACGAACGTCCTGACTTTC. The V and J genes are TRBV7-9 and TRBJ2-6; TRBD1 agrees at 7 bases. Trimming cost V 6 bases and J 10 bases; bases outside gene matches: 9. This CDR3 has 14 residues. Per germline, CDR1 SEHNR and CDR2 FQNEAQ (reference sequence).

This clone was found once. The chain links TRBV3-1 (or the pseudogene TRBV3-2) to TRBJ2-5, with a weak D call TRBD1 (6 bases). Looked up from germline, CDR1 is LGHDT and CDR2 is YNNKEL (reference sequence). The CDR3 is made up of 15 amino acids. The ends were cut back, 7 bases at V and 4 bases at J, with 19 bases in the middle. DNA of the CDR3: TGTGCCAGCATCCCTAGAGCAGGGGAAGGAGAGACCCAGTACTTC. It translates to CASIPRAGEGETQYF.

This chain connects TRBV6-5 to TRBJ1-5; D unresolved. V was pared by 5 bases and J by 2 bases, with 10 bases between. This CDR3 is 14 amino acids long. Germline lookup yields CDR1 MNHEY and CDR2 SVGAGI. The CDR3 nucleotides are TGTGCCAGCAGTCGAACACGGGGCAATCAGCCCCAGCATTTT. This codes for CASSRTRGNQPQHF.

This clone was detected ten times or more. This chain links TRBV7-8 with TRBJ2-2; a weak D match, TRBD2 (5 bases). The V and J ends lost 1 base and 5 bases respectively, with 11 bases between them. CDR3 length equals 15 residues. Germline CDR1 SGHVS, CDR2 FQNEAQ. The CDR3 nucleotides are TGTGCCAGCAGCTTAGTTCACTCGGGGACCGGGGAGCTGTTTTTT. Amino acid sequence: CASSLVHSGTGELFF.

The CDR3 DNA sequence: TGTGCCAGTAGTATAGGTGGGACAGCGTTTAACTATGGCTACACCTTC. Its translation: CASSIGGTAFNYGYTF. The V gene is TRBV19, the J gene TRBJ1-2, with 7 bases matching TRBD1. CDR1 and CDR2 from the germline V gene are LNHDA and SQIVND (reference sequence). This CDR3 comprises 16 residues. V lost 1 base, J lost 1 base, and 6 bases stayed unmatched.

This chain's CDR3 is CASSDPLAGGGETQYF. CDR3 in DNA: TGTGCCAGCAGTGACCCACTAGCGGGAGGTGGAGAGACCCAGTACTTC. This chain links TRBV2 with TRBJ2-5, with 12 bases that match TRBD2. The CDR3 loop spans 16 amino acids. The ends lost 3 bases at V and 4 bases at J; junction bases unmatched: 6. CDR1 and CDR2 (germline): SNHLY, FYNNEI.

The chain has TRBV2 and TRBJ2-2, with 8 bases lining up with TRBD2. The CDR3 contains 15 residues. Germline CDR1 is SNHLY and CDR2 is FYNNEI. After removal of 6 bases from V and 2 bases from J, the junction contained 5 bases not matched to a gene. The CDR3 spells CASRPGLVNTGELFF. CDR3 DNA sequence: TGTGCCAGCAGACCGGGACTAGTCAACACCGGGGAGCTGTTTTTT.

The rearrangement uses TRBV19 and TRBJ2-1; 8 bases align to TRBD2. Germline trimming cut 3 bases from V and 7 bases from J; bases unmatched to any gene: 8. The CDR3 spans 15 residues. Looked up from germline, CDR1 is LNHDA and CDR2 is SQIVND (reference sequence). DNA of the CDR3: TGTGCCAGTAGTATCGGACTAGCTCCCCAAAATGAGCAGTTCTTC. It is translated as CASSIGLAPQNEQFF.

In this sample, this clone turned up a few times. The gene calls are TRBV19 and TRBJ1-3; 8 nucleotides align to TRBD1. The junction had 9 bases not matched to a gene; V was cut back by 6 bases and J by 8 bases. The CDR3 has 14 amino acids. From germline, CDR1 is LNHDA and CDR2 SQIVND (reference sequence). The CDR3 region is CASSRTGSWDTIYF. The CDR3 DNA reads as TGTGCCAGTAGCAGGACAGGGAGCTGGGACACCATATATTTT.

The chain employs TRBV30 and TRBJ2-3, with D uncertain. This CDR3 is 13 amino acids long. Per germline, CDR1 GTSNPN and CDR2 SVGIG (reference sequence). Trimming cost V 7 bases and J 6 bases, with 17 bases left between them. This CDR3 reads CASSVAPVDTQYF. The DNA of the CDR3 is TGTGCCTCCTCGGTAGCTCCCGTGGATACGCAGTATTTT.

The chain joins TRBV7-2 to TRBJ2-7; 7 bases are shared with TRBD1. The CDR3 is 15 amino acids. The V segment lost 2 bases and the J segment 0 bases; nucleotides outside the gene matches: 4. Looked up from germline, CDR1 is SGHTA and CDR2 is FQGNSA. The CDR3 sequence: CASSLRQGVSYEQYF. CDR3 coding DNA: TGTGCCAGCAGCTTAAGGCAGGGGGTCTCCTACGAGCAGTACTTC.